This T cell receptor (beta chain) is from a study of shared clonotypes between healthy human individuals. Study at large: Three plates were used per donor for CD4 naive, three for CD4 memory, two for CD8 naive and one for CD8 memory. Study findings and constraints: Clonotype sharing among donors was thought likely to change with sequencing depth.

The germline V gene has CDR1 SQVTM and CDR2 ANQGSEA. V was pared by 0 bases and J by 15 bases, with 7 bases of the junction left unmatched. The CDR3 runs to 12 residues. As for this clone: Its specificity is unknown.

There were only Caucasian adults among the donors, and all lived in Nashville, Tennessee. The data were produced by immunoSEQ multiplex PCR, yet TCRdb's version contains in-frame clones alone and is incomplete. Of 2 million to 2.5 million clones listed, around 93% are singletons. Sequencing used naive CD4+ T cells from PBMCs. Subset indicated: CD45RA+ positively selected. The origin of this receptor is a young man in good health. Some clones in this sample may be carry-over from other donors' samples. The chain carries TRBV29-1 and TRBJ2-1; TRBD2 matches at 8 bases. The CDR3 DNA is TGCAGCGTTGAAGATCGGGGGGGCAGGCTGTTCTTC. Amino acids: CSVEDRGGRLFF.